This paragraph reports one T cell receptor beta chain. This clonotype was seen a few times. It has no known antigen specificity. Base qualities are not provided; no much larger clone lies one nucleotide away. The roughly 38 donors, aged roughly 6 to 95 years, were systemically healthy Caucasian individuals from Russia. Each donor gave about 9.7 milliliters of peripheral blood, drawn into EDTA-treated Vacutainer tubes. Ficoll-Paque density-gradient centrifugation was used to isolate PBMCs, with at least 6.5 million per sample. Total RNA, at least 5.5 micrograms per sample, was extracted from PBMCs with Trizol reagent. Naive CD45RAhigh/CD27high T cell percentages were measured by flow cytometry on a PBMC aliquot from every donor. This sample is part of a study of blood T cells in healthy people across ages (dated by TCRdb to between 2014 and 2017). Regarding the study in general: In model experiments, template switching captured roughly one uniquely barcoded TCR beta cDNA molecule for every two T cells. To track age-related changes in TCR beta repertoire diversity, the study relied on deep sequencing normalized with unique cDNA molecular identifiers. Donors were grouped into four age groups: young (average 16 years), middle-aged (about 38), aged (roughly 62) and long-lived (about 82). To avoid experimental bias, donors of different ages were distributed randomly across sequencing lanes. Using the same blood draw, the study looked at two additional independent replicas of 1 million unique cDNA reads for two donors, one aged 18 to 30 and the other aged 80 or older.

Trimming removed 2 bases from V and 6 bases from J; the gene matches leave 6 bases unexplained. There are 15 amino acids in the CDR3, from cysteine to phenylalanine inclusive. This entry keeps only the CDR3 DNA: 45 bases, framed from base 1. The CDR1 and CDR2 encoded by the germline V gene are KGHDR and SFDVKD. The protocol used for the library was 5' RACE. Sequencing instrument: Illumina HiSeq 2500. A second PCR of about 7 to 12 cycles was performed with a sample-barcoded 5' primer and a J-beta primer mix. A template-switch 5' adaptor carrying 12 random nucleotides introduced a unique molecular identifier onto each TCR beta cDNA molecule. Each sample yielded at least 3 million CDR3-containing paired-end reads. The Mint cDNA synthesis kit, primed by a TRBC-specific oligonucleotide, was used to synthesize first-strand cDNA from all RNA. All cDNA was treated with uracil-DNA glycosylase and then went through a first 18-cycle PCR with the universal primers M1SS and BC2_uni_R. The authors processed their data as follows. For normalization, 1 million high-quality reads, each with a distinct molecular identifier, were randomly selected from each sample. Reads with shared molecular identifiers were discarded instead of being binned into consensus sequences. MiTCR, with a Q25 quality threshold and the strictest error-elimination algorithm, was used for CDR3 identification, clonotype clustering and error correction. A nonparametric unseen species model with Euler transformation was used to estimate a lower bound on total TCR beta diversity. The raw public data were reprocessed by TCRdb itself: fastp quality trimming at Q25, MiXCR clonotype calling, in-frame beta chains only. Under each unique CDR3 protein, matching rows form one entry showing the most common genes and DNA. For this entry, the V and J calls and clone size follow TCRdb and not the study's own pipeline. A total of about 590,000 distinct CDR3 sequences appear in this sample, about 30% of them only once. Of the sample, around 16% is held by the ten largest clones.

Summary of the overall study and its limitations: Observed TCR beta diversity per million T cells fell roughly linearly with age, and a significant reduction was already apparent by age around 36. Bulk unsorted PBMC profiling prevented conclusive comparison of naive and antigen-experienced compartments. Because the CMV infection status of the donors was unknown, age-related changes in expanded clonotypes may potentially have been confounded. The long-lived group showed more naive CD4+ T cells, fewer expanded clones and increased TCR diversity than the aged group, suggesting age selection. Estimates of total diversity based on one million sequenced T cells were considered lower bounds and underestimates. There was a strong correlation between observed TCR beta diversity and the percentage of naive T cells measured by flow cytometry.

The sequenced material came from blood. The rearranged chain carries TRBV24-1 and TRBJ2-3; a stretch of 8 junction bases matches TRBD2. This TCR came from a woman over 75 in good health. The base sequence is TGTGCCACCAGTGATTCAAGCGGGAGATACGATACGCAGTATTTT. This sequence encodes CATSDSSGRYDTQYF.